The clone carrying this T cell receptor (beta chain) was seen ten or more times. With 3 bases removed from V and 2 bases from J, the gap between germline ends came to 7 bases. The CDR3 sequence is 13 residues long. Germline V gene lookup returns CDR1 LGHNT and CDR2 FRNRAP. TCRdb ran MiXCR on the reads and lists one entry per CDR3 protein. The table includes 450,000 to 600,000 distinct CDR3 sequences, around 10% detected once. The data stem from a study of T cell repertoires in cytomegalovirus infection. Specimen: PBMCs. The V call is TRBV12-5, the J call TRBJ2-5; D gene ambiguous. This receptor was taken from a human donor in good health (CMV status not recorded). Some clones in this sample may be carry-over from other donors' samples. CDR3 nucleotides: TGTGCTAGTGGTTTAGGGCAGCAAGAGACCCAGTACTTC. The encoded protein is CASGLGQQETQYF. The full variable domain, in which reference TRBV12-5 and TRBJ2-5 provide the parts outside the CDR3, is DARVTQTPRHKVTEMGQEVTMRCQPILGHNTVFWYRQTMMQGLELLAYFRNRAPLDDSGMPKDRFSAEMPDATLATLKIQPSEPRDSAVYFCASGLGQQETQYFGPGTRLLVL.